These T cell receptor beta chains were read from a single sample in a study of Ad26.COV2.S vaccination and SARS-CoV-2 variants. Sequencing was performed with immunoSEQ multiplex PCR; in TCRdb, only in-frame clones are kept and a portion is missing. The table records hundreds of thousands of clones, around 90% of them present only once. This specimen was peripheral blood, taken in a trial of Ad26.COV2.S vaccine versus placebo. Receptors were obtained from a person aged 18-65 years who received the Ad26.COV2.S COVID-19 vaccine or a placebo. CDR3s leave out the opening cysteine and the closing phenylalanine or tryptophan. D genes are given only for firm matches.

d_gene	v_gene	j_gene	CDR3aa
TRBD2	TRBV7-2	TRBJ2-5	ASSQAGSQETQY
TRBD1	TRBV30	TRBJ2-2	ACNPGQSNTGELF
.	TRBV18	TRBJ2-2	ASSPRFLSESGELF
.	TRBV11-1	TRBJ2-3	ASSLPEATQY
TRBD1	TRBV7-3	TRBJ1-4	ASSRQGQGNEKLF
TRBD2	TRBV6-6	TRBJ2-1	ASTSTSGGANEQF
.	TRBV19	TRBJ2-3	ASKISGSTDTQY
.	TRBV11-3	TRBJ1-1	ASSLGAVGTEAF
TRBD1	TRBV10-1	TRBJ1-4	ASRGDRADEKLF
.	TRBV12-5	TRBJ2-5	ASGVGYQETQY
TRBD1	TRBV4-3	TRBJ1-6	ASSQGQGQGLPLH
.	TRBV29-1	TRBJ2-5	SSRASLGGTQY
TRBD1	TRBV29-1	TRBJ2-1	SGRGTGKLNEQF
.	TRBV6-2/TRBV6-3	TRBJ1-4	ASSYSRGQATNEKLF
TRBD1	TRBV6-5	TRBJ2-2	ASSRDRGRGELF
.	TRBV13	TRBJ2-5	ASSLSQETQY
TRBD1	TRBV9	TRBJ2-7	ASSVDRGYEQY
.	TRBV21-1	TRBJ2-2	ASSRRESDTGELF
.	TRBV27	TRBJ2-3	ASSLSRQVKDTQY
.	TRBV15	TRBJ2-5	ATSREGRGEQLKTQY
TRBD1	TRBV28	TRBJ2-7	ASRPHGQESYEQY
.	TRBV5-4	TRBJ2-3	ASRRGDGTQY
.	TRBV7-9	TRBJ2-1	ASSSPGLIKQF
.	TRBV24-1	TRBJ2-5	ATSGRGEEQETQY
.	TRBV4-1	TRBJ1-5	ASSQRPENQPQH
TRBD1	TRBV9	TRBJ2-2	ASSRMGQGRVTGELF
.	TRBV4-2	TRBJ1-1	ASSQDSRGLNTEAF
.	TRBV12-5	TRBJ1-4	ASGLVLGGQATNEKLF
.	TRBV6-4	TRBJ2-1	ASSDSNEQF
.	TRBV19	TRBJ1-1	ASSIRGKGNTEAF
TRBD1	TRBV6-1	TRBJ2-1	ASSEFSGTGSPEQF
.	TRBV7-2	TRBJ1-5	ASSLAGGRRDQPQH
.	TRBV30	TRBJ2-5	AWGGQQETQY
.	TRBV23-1	TRBJ1-6	ASSQSGGRSGVVPNSPLH
.	TRBV6-5	TRBJ1-2	ASSQWSGTSGYT
.	TRBV6-5	TRBJ1-2	ASSHKGFLGDGYT
TRBD1	TRBV6-2/TRBV6-3	TRBJ1-2	ASSIQGKGYT
.	TRBV19	TRBJ2-5	ASSIGQSQETQY
TRBD2	TRBV4-3	TRBJ2-3	ASSQDRAGVTQY
.	TRBV10-3	TRBJ2-3	AIRATGDTDTQY
.	TRBV19	TRBJ2-6	ASSQRSPVSGANVLT
TRBD1	TRBV5-4	TRBJ2-4	ASSLTGGAGNIQY
TRBD1	TRBV11-2	TRBJ2-7	ASSLRGTGHLSSYEQY
TRBD2	TRBV7-3	TRBJ2-3	ASSLKGGTSGSNTQY
.	TRBV4-1	TRBJ1-2	ASSQVTGTGGYT
.	TRBV6-6	TRBJ1-3	ASSWGGSGNTIY